This entry lists 24 T cell receptor beta chains sequenced from one sample in a study of beta chain features in type 1 diabetes. Findings and limits, study-wide: Shorter TCRB CDR3s, moderately but significantly so, marked every one of the four CD4+ subsets in Type 1 diabetes patients.

Reverse transcribing all isolated RNA meant expressed TCRB transcripts were sequenced. Clones were read by immunoSEQ multiplex PCR, and TCRdb kept only the in-frame ones, dropping some. The table shows hundreds of thousands of clones, with 10% to 15% occurring only once. Which antigens these TCRs recognize remains unknown. The sequencing input was naive CD4+ T cells from blood. Receptors originate from a man aged 18 to 29 with type 1 diabetes.

The V gene is TRBV28, the J gene TRBJ1-5; 7 bases line up with TRBD1. This CDR3 region has 17 residues. V was clipped by 6 bases and J by 1 base; unmatched bases: 12. Germline CDR1 reads MDHEN; CDR2 reads SYDVKM. In DNA form, the CDR3 reads TGTGCCAGCAGCCCTCACCCGGGCAGGGGGAGCAATCAGCCCCAGCATTTT. This translates into CASSPHPGRGSNQPQHF.

A remark on this clone: This same CDR3 is encoded by further DNA sequences in the sample. The gene calls are TRBV18 and TRBJ2-7; D possibly corresponds to TRBD1 (6 bases). Germline V gene sequence: CDR1 KGHSH, CDR2 LQKENI. The CDR3 totals 13 residues. V lost 3 bases and J lost 2, with 8 bases in between. The CDR3 DNA reads TGTGCCAGCTCACCGGACAGCACCTACGAGCAGTACTTC. Protein product: CASSPDSTYEQYF.

This clone was detected only a few times. V is TRBV4-1 and J is TRBJ2-2, with 8 bases that match TRBD1. V shed 8 bases, J shed 0 bases, and the junction held 8 bases outside the gene matches. Germline assignment: CDR1 MGHRA and CDR2 YSYEKL. The CDR3 runs 16 residues. The CDR3: CASALRDRTNTGELFF. For the CDR3, the DNA is TGCGCCAGCGCCCTCCGGGACAGGACGAACACCGGGGAGCTGTTTTTT.

This chain uses TRBV6-5 with TRBJ2-5; D is ambiguous. The ends were cut back, 10 bases at V and 7 bases at J, with 13 bases in the middle. The CDR3 length is 11 residues. Germline CDR1 and CDR2: MNHEY and SVGAGI. CDR3 coding DNA: TGTGCCACTAACGTTCTTGGGACCCAGTACTTC. It codes for CATNVLGTQYF.

This clone was counted a few times. The rearrangement uses TRBV28 and TRBJ1-5; D is uncertain. V lost 4 bases and J 5 bases, leaving 3 bases between the germline ends. The germline V gene has CDR1 MDHEN and CDR2 SYDVKM. CDR3 length: 11 residues. The CDR3 bases are TGTGCCAGCAGTTCCCATCAGCCCCAGCATTTT. Its protein is CASSSHQPQHF.

The V call is TRBV12-5, the J call TRBJ2-1; D may be TRBD1 or TRBD2 (6 bases each). Trimming took 1 base from V and 8 from J, leaving 12 bases between them. Germline CDR1 and CDR2: LGHNT and FRNRAP. This CDR3 has 14 amino acids. The DNA for the CDR3 is TGTGCTAGTGGTTTGGAGTACAGGGACTATGAGCAGTTCTTC. Its translation is CASGLEYRDYEQFF. The variable domain in full, with the rest retrieved from reference TRBV12-5 and TRBJ2-1, is DARVTQTPRHKVTEMGQEVTMRCQPILGHNTVFWYRQTMMQGLELLAYFRNRAPLDDSGMPKDRFSAEMPDATLATLKIQPSEPRDSAVYFCASGLEYRDYEQFFGPGTRLTVL.

The CDR3: CASSQGGDETQYF. As DNA, the CDR3 is TGCGCCAGCTCTCAGGGCGGGGATGAGACCCAGTACTTC. The chain uses TRBV5-1 and TRBJ2-5; D possibly corresponds to TRBD2 (6 bases). V was clipped by 7 bases and J by 5 bases, with 15 bases between them. The CDR3 contains 13 residues. The germline V gene has CDR1 SGHRS and CDR2 YFSETQ.

This clone has just a few counts. This chain connects TRBV27 to TRBJ2-7, with 8 bases identical to TRBD2. CDR3 length: 15 residues. V lost 2 bases, J lost 6 bases, and 9 bases stayed unmatched. Germline-derived CDR1 and CDR2 are MNHEY and SMNVEV (reference sequence). DNA of the CDR3: TGTGCCAGCAGTTTACGCGGGTTGGCGGGGGGCGAGCAGTACTTC. Translation gives CASSLRGLAGGEQYF.

The V call is TRBV6-5, the J call TRBJ1-2; D ambiguous. Trimming shortened V by 0 bases and J by 2 bases, and 10 bases separated the two germline ends. The CDR3 spans 15 residues. Looked up from germline, CDR1 is MNHEY and CDR2 is SVGAGI. The CDR3 bases are TGTGCCAGCAGTTACTCGAGCGGCGGGAACTATGGCTACACCTTC. Amino acid sequence: CASSYSSGGNYGYTF.

This clone was observed a few times. The chain carries TRBV18 and TRBJ1-1, with D perhaps matching TRBD1 (6 bases). In germline, CDR1 is KGHSH, CDR2 LQKENI. CDR3 length: 13 amino acids. Between the trimmed V and J ends, which lost 4 bases and 2 bases, there was a span of 8 bases. The CDR3 nucleotides are TGTGCCAGCTCACTGGACAGCAACACTGAAGCTTTCTTT. This codes for CASSLDSNTEAFF.

For this clone: Distinct nucleotide sequences in the sample also encode this CDR3. This chain links TRBV28 with TRBJ1-1, with a tentative D call TRBD1 (6 bases). The V end lost 2 bases, the J end lost 7 bases, and 8 bases lay between the germline ends. Germline CDR1 reads MDHEN; CDR2 reads SYDVKM. This CDR3 is built from 12 residues. CDR3 DNA sequence: TGTGCCAGCAGTTTAAGGGGGGTTGAAGCTTTCTTT. Amino acid sequence: CASSLRGVEAFF.

This chain connects TRBV6-5 to TRBJ1-6; D remains unclear. V lost 2 bases and J lost 6, with 8 bases in between. This CDR3 region has 14 residues. Germline V gene data show CDR1 as MNHEY and CDR2 as SVGAGI. The CDR3 sequence: CASSYVAGNSPLHF. The CDR3 DNA sequence: TGTGCCAGCAGTTACGTCGCGGGTAATTCACCCCTCCACTTT.

This chain connects TRBV29-1 to TRBJ2-5; 9 positions agree with TRBD1. The CDR3 runs to 14 residues. Germline lookup yields CDR1 SQVTM and CDR2 ANQGSEA. Trimming cost V 6 bases and J 4 bases; bases outside gene matches: 9. The CDR3 protein is CSVDRQGVGETQYF. The CDR3 DNA reads as TGCAGCGTGGACCGACAGGGGGTAGGAGAGACCCAGTACTTC.

The sample holds many counts of this clone. Other DNA sequences within the sample encode an identical CDR3. The chain links TRBV2 to TRBJ1-1; no clear D gene. The V gene lost 4 bases and the J gene lost 3 bases, with 3 bases spanning the gap. Germline V gives CDR1 SNHLY, CDR2 FYNNEI. The CDR3 has 11 residues. The CDR3 here is CASSGYTEAFF. As DNA, the CDR3 is TGTGCCAGCAGTGGGTACACTGAAGCTTTCTTT.

This clone was observed a handful of times. The V gene is TRBV25-1, the J gene TRBJ1-2, with 7 bases fitting TRBD1. Germline CDR1 is MGHDK and CDR2 is SYGVNS. V trimming: 5 bases; J trimming: 6 bases; junction bases outside the gene matches: 6. CDR3 length: 13 amino acids. The CDR3 here is CASSLTGWHGYTF. The CDR3 DNA is TGTGCCAGCAGTCTGACAGGGTGGCATGGCTACACCTTC.

This clone has a handful of counts. The chain employs TRBV27 and TRBJ1-5; possibly TRBD1 for D (5 bases). CDR1 is MNHEY and CDR2 is SMNVEV in the germline V gene (reference sequence). This CDR3 contains 17 residues. The V gene lost 6 bases and the J gene lost 0 bases, with 18 bases spanning the gap. The DNA of the CDR3 is TGTGCCAGCAGCACCCTCGACAGCTATTATAGCAATCAGCCCCAGCATTTT. Protein sequence: CASSTLDSYYSNQPQHF.

This clone was detected only a few times. The V gene is TRBV2, the J gene TRBJ2-5, with TRBD2 matching 7 bases. This CDR3 is 13 amino acids long. V lost 8 bases to trimming and J lost 1 base; unmatched junction nucleotides: 4. Germline assignment: CDR1 SNHLY and CDR2 FYNNEI. CDR3 bases: TGTGCCAGCGGGGGACTAACCCAAGAGACCCAGTACTTC. It translates to CASGGLTQETQYF.

This clone was seen a handful of times. The chain employs TRBV18 and TRBJ2-7; the D is unclear. The germline V and J ends were trimmed by 6 bases and 6 bases, with 15 bases remaining between them. The CDR3 length is 13 residues. Germline CDR1 reads KGHSH; CDR2 reads LQKENI. The CDR3 DNA follows: TGTGCCAGCTCTACTGCGGCCCCCCCCGAGCAGTACTTC. Protein product: CASSTAAPPEQYF.

On this clone: At the DNA level, this CDR3 is encoded by other sequences in the same sample as well. The chain uses TRBV30 and TRBJ2-3; D gene ambiguous. Germline assignment: CDR1 GTSNPN and CDR2 SVGIG (reference sequence). V lost 0 bases, J lost 2 bases, and 6 bases lay in between. The CDR3 totals 13 residues. The chain's CDR3 is CAWSVGSTDTQYF. In DNA, the CDR3 is TGTGCCTGGAGTGTAGGTTCCACAGATACGCAGTATTTT.

The table lists this clone with a few counts. V is TRBV30 and J is TRBJ1-6; D unclear. From germline, CDR1 is GTSNPN and CDR2 SVGIG (reference sequence). This CDR3 comprises 11 residues. V shed 2 bases and J shed 6 bases, with 2 bases lying between them. CDR3 loop: CAWSFNSPLHF. Here the CDR3 DNA reads TGTGCCTGGAGTTTTAATTCACCCCTCCACTTT.

This clone showed up just a few times. V and J are TRBV5-1 and TRBJ2-7; D call uncertain. There are 15 residues in the CDR3. Trimming pared 0 bases from V and 0 bases from J, leaving 10 bases between. Germline CDR1 SGHRS, CDR2 YFSETQ. The CDR3 DNA follows: TGCGCCAGCAGCTTGGCCCGGGCGGTCTCCTACGAGCAGTACTTC. Translating gives CASSLARAVSYEQYF.

The chain links TRBV5-6 to TRBJ1-1; D uncertain. Trimming cost V 0 bases and J 5 bases, with 14 bases left between them. The CDR3 totals 15 residues. Germline V gene data show CDR1 as SGHDT and CDR2 as YYEEEE. CDR3 DNA: TGTGCCAGCAGCTTGGTTGGTAACAGTGAAACTGAAGCTTTCTTT. Its protein product is CASSLVGNSETEAFF.

This clone was counted a few times. The V gene is TRBV6-5, the J gene TRBJ1-2; D possibly corresponds to TRBD1 (6 bases). CDR1 MNHEY and CDR2 SVGAGI come from the germline V gene. The CDR3 has 13 residues. V was cut by 5 bases and J by 3 bases, with 10 bases left in between. The CDR3 sequence: CASSQQGYYGYTF. CDR3 bases: TGTGCCAGCAGTCAACAGGGCTACTATGGCTACACCTTC.

V gene TRBV5-1 combines with J gene TRBJ2-5; TRBD2 matches 10 bases. Germline CDR1 SGHRS, CDR2 YFSETQ. CDR3 length: 16 amino acids. The ends lost 0 bases at V and 4 bases at J; junction bases unmatched: 6. CDR3 in DNA: TGCGCCAGCAGCTTGGTACTAGCGGGAAACGGAGAGACCCAGTACTTC. Protein product: CASSLVLAGNGETQYF.